The 30 T cell receptor beta chains below come from one sample, sequenced in a study of blood T cells in healthy people across ages. Primed by a sample-barcoded 5' primer and a J-beta primer mix, a second PCR proceeded for about 6 to 11 cycles. TCRdb itself ran the 5' RACE reads through MiXCR, one entry per CDR3 protein. The table shows some 920,000 distinct CDR3 sequences, with roughly 47% occurring only once. Sequenced: blood. The receptors were sampled from a woman aged 60-70 years in good health.

This chain uses TRBV28 with TRBJ2-3, with a tentative D call TRBD2 (6 bases). V dropped 3 bases and J dropped 6 bases, with 13 bases sitting between them. The CDR3 length is 14 residues. Germline CDR1 and CDR2: MDHEN and SYDVKM. The CDR3 sequence: CASSFGGGADTQYF. For the CDR3, the DNA is TGTGCCAGCAGTTTTGGGGGAGGTGCGGATACGCAGTATTTT.

The chain has TRBV6-5 and TRBJ2-7; D remains ambiguous. With 2 bases removed from V and 2 bases from J, the gap between germline ends came to 7 bases. The germline CDR1 and CDR2 sequences are MNHEY and SVGAGI. The CDR3 spans 13 residues. The CDR3 is CASSYVPTYEQYF. The CDR3 coding sequence is TGTGCCAGCAGTTACGTCCCAACCTACGAGCAGTACTTC.

This clonotype came up a few times. This chain links TRBV6-2 or TRBV6-3 with TRBJ2-5, with 9 bases matching TRBD1. The CDR3 runs to 15 residues. Germline CDR1 MNHEY, CDR2 SVGEGT. The V and J ends lost 8 bases and 6 bases, in that order; junction bases with no gene match: 13. The CDR3 reads CASGPIGTGRKTQYF. In nucleotides, the CDR3 is TGTGCCAGCGGACCGATTGGGACAGGGAGAAAGACCCAGTACTTC.

The V gene is TRBV19, the J gene TRBJ2-7; D is undetermined. CDR1 and CDR2 from the germline V gene are LNHDA and SQIVND (reference sequence). The CDR3 covers 13 residues. V lost 5 bases to trimming and J lost 0 bases, with 8 bases between them. The CDR3, as DNA: TGTGCCAGTAGTGTGAAAAGCTCCTACGAGCAGTACTTC. Protein product: CASSVKSSYEQYF.

The rearrangement joins TRBV28 to TRBJ2-4, with TRBD1 matching 7 bases. CDR1 is MDHEN and CDR2 is SYDVKM in the germline V gene. V was clipped by 5 bases and J by 0 bases; unmatched bases: 7. The CDR3 length is 16 residues. CDR3 in DNA: TGTGCCAGCAGTATGGGACAGATACTAGCCAAAAACATTCAGTACTTC. Translating gives CASSMGQILAKNIQYF.

The J gene is TRBJ2-1, the V gene TRBV20-1; TRBD2 matches 8 bases. The CDR3 consists of 13 residues. CDR1 DFQATT and CDR2 SNEGSKA come from the germline V gene (reference sequence). The ends lost 5 bases at V and 2 bases at J; junction bases unmatched: 2. CDR3 coding DNA: TGCAGTGCTTTAGCGGGGACCTACAATGAGCAGTTCTTC. It translates to CSALAGTYNEQFF.

This clonotype was counted between two and nine times. The chain joins TRBV20-1 to TRBJ2-5; TRBD1 might be the D (6 bases). The germline V and J ends were trimmed by 3 bases and 2 bases, with 13 bases remaining between them. The germline V gene has CDR1 DFQATT and CDR2 SNEGSKA (reference sequence). The CDR3 extends over 14 amino acids. The CDR3 coding sequence is TGCAGTGCTAGGTCCCGGACAGCACAAGAGACCCAGTACTTC. Translated, it gives CSARSRTAQETQYF.

CDR3 sequence: CSAYSGREQFF. As DNA, the CDR3 is TGCAGTGCTTATAGCGGGCGTGAGCAGTTCTTC. The rearrangement links TRBV20-1 to TRBJ2-1; TRBD2 agrees at 7 bases. The germline V gene encodes CDR1 DFQATT and CDR2 SNEGSKA (reference sequence). With V trimmed by 5 bases and J by 9 bases, 4 bases remained unmatched. This CDR3 has 11 residues.

The chain uses TRBV15 and TRBJ2-7; D remains ambiguous. Trimming shortened V by 3 bases and J by 4 bases, and 13 bases separated the two germline ends. The germline CDR1 and CDR2 sequences are LNHNV and YYDKDF (reference sequence). The CDR3 covers 14 residues. DNA of the CDR3: TGTGCCACCAGCAGTAATCTAGGTGGTTACGAGCAGTACTTC. It encodes CATSSNLGGYEQYF.

The chain recombines TRBV20-1 with TRBJ1-2, with 8 bases aligning to TRBD1. With 2 bases clipped from V and 7 bases from J, the junction kept 6 bases outside the gene matches. CDR1 is DFQATT, CDR2 SNEGSKA, per germline (reference sequence). The CDR3 has 13 residues. This CDR3 reads CSARRNRGGGYTF. CDR3 nucleotides: TGCAGTGCTAGAAGGAACAGGGGGGGTGGCTACACCTTC.

The genes are TRBV29-1 and TRBJ2-5; D may be TRBD1 or TRBD2 (5 bases each). Trimming cost V 7 bases and J 1 base, with 10 bases left between them. In germline, CDR1 is SQVTM, CDR2 ANQGSEA. The CDR3 has 12 residues. The CDR3 loop is CSGVRGQETQYF. CDR3 in DNA: TGCAGCGGCGTGAGGGGCCAAGAGACCCAGTACTTC.

This clonotype was counted a few times. The chain carries TRBV20-1 and TRBJ2-7; the D is unclear. Trimming removed 7 bases at V and 0 bases at J, with 13 bases between. CDR3 length: 13 residues. The germline CDR1 and CDR2 sequences are DFQATT and SNEGSKA (reference sequence). The CDR3 bases are TGCAGTGGTTTGGTACCGAGCTCCTACGAGCAGTACTTC. Translation gives CSGLVPSSYEQYF.

This rearrangement joins TRBV4-2 to TRBJ2-1, with a tentative D call TRBD2 (6 bases). There are 13 residues in the CDR3. V lost 4 bases, J lost 9 bases, and 13 bases lay in between. Germline CDR1 is LGHNA and CDR2 is YNFKEQ. The CDR3 sequence: CASSPRLGAEQFF. CDR3 nucleotide sequence: TGTGCCAGCAGCCCCCGACTAGGCGCTGAGCAGTTCTTC.

The CDR3 protein is CSVGGREYGYTF. As DNA, the CDR3 is TGCAGCGTTGGGGGCAGGGAATATGGCTACACCTTC. V gene TRBV29-1 combines with J gene TRBJ1-2, with D tentatively TRBD1 (5 bases). This CDR3 has 12 residues. From germline, CDR1 is SQVTM and CDR2 ANQGSEA. V was pared by 4 bases and J by 5 bases, with 11 bases between. Together with reference TRBV29-1 and TRBJ1-2, the CDR3 gives the full variable domain: SAVISQKPSRDICQRGTSLTIQCQVDSQVTMMFWYRQQPGQSLTLIATANQGSEATYESGFVIDKFPISRPNLTFSTLTVSNMSPEDSSIYLCSVGGREYGYTFGSGTRLTVV.

The chain links TRBV7-2 to TRBJ2-5, with unresolved D. Germline V gene data show CDR1 as SGHTA and CDR2 as FQGNSA. The CDR3 covers 14 residues. V lost 2 bases, J lost 1 base, and 8 bases lay in between. The CDR3 loop is CASSLLWAQETQYF. The DNA for the CDR3 is TGTGCCAGCAGCTTACTATGGGCCCAAGAGACCCAGTACTTC.

The chain has TRBV27 and TRBJ2-5; no firm D call. Germline-derived CDR1 and CDR2 are MNHEY and SMNVEV (reference sequence). V lost 6 bases and J 5 bases, leaving 10 bases between the germline ends. This CDR3 is built from 12 residues. The DNA for the CDR3 is TGTGCCAGCAGCCGGCTCGGGGAGACCCAGTACTTC. The encoded protein is CASSRLGETQYF.

The chain links TRBV7-9 to TRBJ2-2; D perhaps matches TRBD1 (6 bases). V dropped 6 bases and J dropped 4 bases, with 12 bases sitting between them. This CDR3 has 14 amino acids. The germline CDR1 and CDR2 sequences are SEHNR and FQNEAQ (reference sequence). CDR3 loop: CASSTGQTTGELFF. CDR3 bases: TGTGCCAGCAGTACTGGACAGACCACCGGGGAGCTGTTTTTT.

At least ten counts were recorded for this clonotype. V is TRBV29-1 and J is TRBJ2-7; 8 bases align to TRBD1. Losses at the gene ends were 3 bases for V and 0 bases for J; bases not matched to a gene: 4. Germline V lookup: CDR1 SQVTM, CDR2 ANQGSEA. The CDR3 has 14 amino acids. The CDR3 protein is CSVDLGQDSYEQYF. The CDR3 nucleotides are TGCAGCGTTGATTTGGGACAGGACTCCTACGAGCAGTACTTC.

In DNA, the CDR3 is TGCGCCAGCAGCCAAGAAACACCCTGGCCCGAGCAGACCCAGTACTTC. It codes for CASSQETPWPEQTQYF. The chain is built from TRBV4-1 and TRBJ2-5, with unresolved D. CDR3 length: 16 residues. Trimming removed 0 bases at V and 6 bases at J, with 17 bases between. Germline V gene lookup returns CDR1 MGHRA and CDR2 YSYEKL.

The rearrangement joins TRBV28 to TRBJ2-3; TRBD2 aligns across 10 bases. CDR1 and CDR2 (germline): MDHEN, SYDVKM. This CDR3 region has 17 residues. After removal of 4 bases from V and 0 bases from J, the junction contained 7 bases not matched to a gene. This CDR3 reads CASSSSGSGDSTDTQYF. The CDR3 DNA reads TGTGCCAGCAGTTCTAGCGGGAGTGGGGACAGCACAGATACGCAGTATTTT.

The chain has TRBV7-9 and TRBJ1-1; TRBD1 might be the D (5 bases). This CDR3 region has 11 residues. V lost 5 bases and J lost 9, with 10 bases in between. CDR1 is SEHNR, CDR2 FQNEAQ, per germline (reference sequence). CDR3 sequence reads: CASSEDIKAFF. CDR3 nucleotide sequence: TGTGCCAGCAGCGAGGACATCAAAGCTTTCTTT.

The chain links TRBV20-1 to TRBJ2-7; the D gene is possibly TRBD2 (6 bases). V shed 7 bases and J shed 0 bases, with 19 bases lying between them. The CDR3 sequence is 15 residues long. Germline V gives CDR1 DFQATT, CDR2 SNEGSKA (reference sequence). The CDR3 reads CSVSRGSGFSYEQYF. The CDR3 DNA follows: TGCAGTGTCAGCCGAGGTAGCGGATTCTCCTACGAGCAGTACTTC.

The DNA for the CDR3 is TGTGCCAGCAGTACCGCGGGGAGGGAAGGTGGCGACTATGGCTACACCTTC. It encodes CASSTAGREGGDYGYTF. This chain joins TRBV27 and TRBJ1-2; D unresolved. The CDR3 contains 17 residues. V dropped 5 bases and J dropped 3 bases, with 22 bases sitting between them. CDR1 is MNHEY and CDR2 is SMNVEV in the germline V gene (reference sequence).

This clonotype was picked up a small number of times. The chain carries TRBV20-1 and TRBJ1-2; D is uncertain. The germline V gene has CDR1 DFQATT and CDR2 SNEGSKA (reference sequence). With 6 bases removed from V and 6 bases from J, the gap between germline ends came to 20 bases. This CDR3 is 14 amino acids long. CDR3 sequence reads: CSADSRRSFNGYTF. CDR3 nucleotide sequence: TGCAGTGCCGACTCCCGCAGGTCGTTTAATGGCTACACCTTC.

The rearrangement joins TRBV7-3 to TRBJ2-7; 8 nucleotides agree with TRBD1. With V trimmed by 5 bases and J by 3 bases, 12 bases remained unmatched. In germline, CDR1 is SGHTA, CDR2 FQGTGA. The CDR3 is made up of 16 amino acids. The CDR3 region is CASSRTGSRGLYEQYF. In DNA form, the CDR3 reads TGTGCCAGCAGCCGAACAGGGTCCAGGGGGCTCTACGAGCAGTACTTC. Supplemented by reference TRBV7-3 and TRBJ2-7, the full variable domain reads GAGVSQTPSNKVTEKGKYVELRCDPISGHTALYWYRQSLGQGPEFLIYFQGTGAADDSGLPNDRFFAVRPEGSVSTLKIQRTERGDSAVYLCASSRTGSRGLYEQYFGPGTRLTVT.

V and J are TRBV20-1 and TRBJ2-5; D not resolved. Judging by the DNA end, TRBJ2-7 fits better; the J call may be wrong. This CDR3 has 12 residues. Per the germline V gene, CDR1 is DFQATT and CDR2 is SNEGSKA (reference sequence). In nucleotides, the CDR3 is TGCAGTGCTCTAAGGGCAGCCTGCGAGCAGTACTTC. It codes for CSALRAACEQYF.

This rearrangement joins TRBV7-3 to TRBJ2-5, with D hard to call. The germline V and J ends were trimmed by 2 bases and 1 base, with 20 bases remaining between them. Germline loops: CDR1 SGHTA, CDR2 FQGTGA. This CDR3 is built from 18 residues. The CDR3 loop reads CASSLHALPGNPQETQYF. DNA of the CDR3: TGTGCCAGCAGCTTACACGCCCTCCCGGGTAATCCCCAAGAGACCCAGTACTTC.

The chain employs TRBV6-2 or TRBV6-3 and TRBJ1-2; 7 bases align to TRBD1. This CDR3 is built from 14 residues. Unmatched junction bases numbered 6, after V lost 5 bases and J lost 3 bases. Germline lookup yields CDR1 MNHEY and CDR2 SVGEGT. CDR3 nucleotide sequence: TGTGCCAGCAGTGGTCGCAGGGGGGACTATGGCTACACCTTC. Translation: CASSGRRGDYGYTF.

V gene TRBV29-1 combines with J gene TRBJ1-2; D remains ambiguous. V was pared by 3 bases and J by 2 bases, with 13 bases between. Germline lookup yields CDR1 SQVTM and CDR2 ANQGSEA. The CDR3 sequence is 14 residues long. CDR3 coding DNA: TGCAGCGTTGACCGGGTGGGTCAGAACTATGGCTACACCTTC. Residues: CSVDRVGQNYGYTF.

The chain joins TRBV5-1 to TRBJ2-7, with D maybe TRBD2 (5 bases). CDR1 is SGHRS and CDR2 is YFSETQ in the germline V gene. This CDR3 has 15 residues. V lost 0 bases, J lost 3 bases, and 13 bases lay in between. This CDR3 is CASSLGSGLNYEQYF. CDR3 DNA sequence: TGCGCCAGCAGCTTGGGGTCAGGACTGAACTACGAGCAGTACTTC.